These 20 T cell receptor beta chains were all obtained from the same sample, sequenced in a study of tumor-infiltrating lymphocytes in primary liver carcinoma. A constant-region primer served to make TCR beta cDNA from about 0.45 ug total RNA. Slightly modified ARM-PCR served as the procedure for the TCR beta libraries. These libraries came from three rounds of nested multiplex PCR. Forward primers for TRBV1-TRBV30 and a C-beta reverse primer served the first two PCR rounds, at roughly 10 cycles each. TCRdb re-analysed the multiplex PCR reads in MiXCR, keeping a single row per CDR3 protein. Of 300,000 to 400,000 distinct CDR3 sequences in the sample, less than 75% are singletons; the top ten hold roughly 9%. Unsorted whole blood supplied the blood RNA, and germline DNA was isolated too. Input material: peripheral blood. These receptors were collected from a man in his forties with primary liver carcinoma and hepatitis B virus infection.

A remark on this clonotype: Its ends do not fully match the called genes, so a read error is possible. This rearrangement joins TRBV4-3 to TRBJ2-2; the D is unclear. Looked up from germline, CDR1 is LGHNA and CDR2 is YSLEER. This CDR3 comprises 17 residues. The CDR3 region is CASILLTPGPNTRELFF. For the CDR3, the DNA is TGCGCCAGCATCCTCCTCACCCCAGGTCCGAACACCCGGGAGCTGTTTTTT.

In DNA, the CDR3 is TGCGCCAGCAGCTCTCAGGGCCTCATCAATGAAAAACTGTTTTTT. Its protein is CASSSQGLINEKLFF. The chain combines TRBV5-1 with TRBJ1-4; TRBD1 might be the D (5 bases). CDR1 SGHRS and CDR2 YFSETQ come from the germline V gene. With 3 bases removed from V and 5 bases from J, the gap between germline ends came to 14 bases. The CDR3 length is 15 residues.

This clonotype was recorded a few times. A much larger clone lies one base from this, so it may be a read error. This chain connects TRBV6-6 to TRBJ1-2; D gene uncertain. Germline lookup yields CDR1 MNHNY and CDR2 SVGAGI (reference sequence). The CDR3 runs 15 residues. CDR3 protein: CASSRGMGTQYDYTF. DNA of the CDR3: TGTGCCAGCAGTCGTGGAATGGGCACTCAGTATGACTACACCTTC.

This clonotype was picked up one time. Possible read error: a much larger clone is one base away. The chain is built from TRBV7-8 and TRBJ1-6, with 8 bases that match TRBD1. This CDR3 contains 15 residues. The germline V gene has CDR1 SGHVS and CDR2 FQNEAQ. The CDR3 nucleotides are TGTGCCGGCAGCTTAGGACAGGGATCTAATTCACCCCTCCACTTT. This sequence encodes CAGSLGQGSNSPLHF.

The V call is TRBV5-4, the J call TRBJ2-2; 13 bases fit TRBD2. Germline values: CDR1 SGHNT, CDR2 YYREEE (reference sequence). This CDR3 region has 15 residues. The ends lost 3 bases at V and 5 bases at J; junction bases unmatched: 1. CDR3 sequence reads: CASSSTSGRTGELFF. CDR3 in DNA: TGTGCCAGCAGCTCGACTAGCGGGAGGACCGGGGAGCTGTTTTTT.

A remark on this clonotype: Given a much more abundant clone one base away, this may be a read error. This sequence joins TRBV6-6 and TRBJ2-7; a possible D gene is TRBD2 (6 bases). The germline CDR1 and CDR2 sequences are MNHNY and SVGAGI (reference sequence). V lost 2 bases and J 2 bases, leaving 13 bases between the germline ends. The CDR3 sequence is 15 residues long. The CDR3 DNA follows: TGTGCCAGCAGTTACGGGGGGACTGATACCTACGAGCAGTACTTC. Translating gives CASSYGGTDTYEQYF.

This clonotype was observed a handful of times. Since the CDR3 does not end with the conserved phenylalanine or tryptophan, this likely comes from a read error. V gene TRBV6-5 combines with J gene TRBJ2-1; 13 nucleotides line up with TRBD2. Germline-derived CDR1 and CDR2 are MNHEY and SVGAGI. This CDR3 is 16 amino acids long. With V trimmed by 2 bases and J by 6 bases, 4 bases remained unmatched. The DNA of the CDR3 is TGTGCCAGCAGTTACCCGGGACTAGCGGGATCCAATGAGCAGTTCTCC. Its translation is CASSYPGLAGSNEQFS.

Worth noting for this clonotype: This may stem from a read error, because a much larger clone lies one nucleotide away. As the CDR3 is not closed by the conserved phenylalanine or tryptophan, this likely results from a read error. The gene calls are TRBV10-3 and TRBJ1-2; 9 bases match TRBD1. V trimming: 6 bases; J trimming: 5 bases; junction bases outside the gene matches: 10. CDR1 and CDR2 (germline): ENHRY, SYGVKD. The CDR3 extends over 15 amino acids. CDR3 DNA sequence: TGTGCCATCAGCGACCCCGGGACAGGGTTTTATGGCTACACCTTA. It yields the protein CAISDPGTGFYGYTL.

For this clonotype: The junction shows a germline mismatch at one end, possibly a read error. This rearrangement joins TRBV11-1 to TRBJ2-3; no definite D call. In germline, CDR1 is SGHAT, CDR2 FQDESV (reference sequence). The CDR3 runs to 16 residues. CDR3 nucleotides: TGTGCCAGCAGCCGTGGTGGCGTAGGAAGTCTAGATACACAGTATTTT. Protein sequence: CASSRGGVGSLDTQYF.

Turning to this clonotype: The junction departs from the called germline gene at one end, perhaps through a read error. This chain joins TRBV5-5 and TRBJ2-7, with unresolved D. The CDR3 has 17 amino acids. CDR1 and CDR2 (germline): SGHKS, YYEKEE (reference sequence). The CDR3 protein is CTSSLQALGVSSYEQYF. As DNA, the CDR3 is TGTACCAGCAGCTTGCAGGCCCTGGGTGTGTCCTCCTACGAGCAGTACTTC.

This clonotype showed up many times. This sequence joins TRBV29-1 and TRBJ2-7, with 8 nucleotides matching TRBD2. The germline V gene encodes CDR1 SQVTM and CDR2 ANQGSEA. Trimming removed 8 bases from V and 5 bases from J; junction bases left unmatched: 8. The CDR3 totals 12 residues. The CDR3 spells CSSLTSDHEQYF. CDR3 sequence (DNA): TGCAGCTCCCTGACTAGCGACCACGAGCAGTACTTC.

On this clonotype: A read error is possible here, since a much larger clone lies one base away. The chain combines TRBV10-3 with TRBJ1-2; D gene uncertain. The CDR3 is 12 amino acids. In germline, CDR1 is ENHRY, CDR2 SYGVKD. V lost 5 bases, J lost 6 bases, and 10 bases lay in between. CDR3 protein: CAISKRADGYTF. The DNA for the CDR3 is TGTGCCATCAGTAAGAGGGCAGATGGCTACACCTTC.

This clonotype has just one count. The chain carries TRBV12-2 and TRBJ2-1; the table names TRBD2, a call not compared with the DNA. TRBV12-2 is a pseudogene segment. CDR3 length equals 20 residues. CDR3 sequence: CTSRLGRTSGSDRSRNEQFF. The CDR3 coding sequence is TGTACAAGTCGCTTAGGCAGGACTAGCGGGAGTGATAGAAGCCGCAATGAGCAGTTCTTC.

As for this clonotype: A much larger clone differs from this one at a single base, so this may be a read error. The V call is TRBV12-3 or TRBV12-4, the J call TRBJ2-1; D is tentatively TRBD1 or TRBD2 (6 bases each). Trimming removed 3 bases from V and 9 bases from J, with 15 bases in between. The CDR3 has 14 residues. The CDR3 loop is CASSFALGGSEQFF. The CDR3 bases are TGTGCCAGCAGTTTCGCCTTGGGGGGCAGTGAGCAGTTCTTC.

Worth noting for this clonotype: The junction departs from the called germline gene at one end, perhaps through a read error. The chain has TRBV5-1 and TRBJ2-2; TRBD2 agrees at 9 bases. The length of the CDR3 is 17 residues. Germline assignment: CDR1 SGHRS and CDR2 YFSETQ. CDR3 protein: CASSLEGVSGSTWELFF. CDR3 nucleotide sequence: TGCGCCAGCAGCTTGGAAGGGGTTAGCGGGAGCACCTGGGAGCTGTTTTTT.

Comments on this clonotype: A single base separates this from a much larger clone, so it may be a read error. Here the CDR3 reads CASSLVAGVEKLFF. The CDR3 region has the DNA TGTGCCAGCAGTTTAGTCGCCGGGGTTGAAAAACTGTTTTTT. The chain is built from TRBV12-3 or TRBV12-4 and TRBJ1-4; no clear D. The CDR3 sequence is 14 residues long. V lost 1 base and J lost 7, with 10 bases in between.

This clonotype has more than one count but fewer than ten. The gene calls are TRBV6-6 and TRBJ2-7; D perhaps matches TRBD2 (5 bases). Germline lookup yields CDR1 MNHNY and CDR2 SVGAGI (reference sequence). The CDR3 is made up of 13 amino acids. V was shortened by 10 bases and J by 4 bases, with 17 bases between the two germline ends. The CDR3 region has the DNA TGTGCCACCCGCCGAGGGAGCGATTACGAGCAGTACTTC. It encodes CATRRGSDYEQYF.

This clonotype was seen a single time. The V call is TRBV29-1, the J call TRBJ2-3; tentatively, D is TRBD2 (5 bases). V gave up 3 bases and J gave up 4 bases, with 17 bases separating them. This CDR3 is built from 15 residues. Germline lookup yields CDR1 SQVTM and CDR2 ANQGSEA. CDR3 sequence reads: CSVDGLAGLSDTQYF. The DNA for the CDR3 is TGCAGCGTTGATGGCCTAGCAGGCCTTTCAGATACGCAGTATTTT.

As concerns this clonotype: A much larger clone sits a single nucleotide away, making a read error possible. The chain carries TRBV4-2 and TRBJ2-3; 10 bases are shared with TRBD2. V was pared by 1 base and J by 1 base, with 5 bases of the junction left unmatched. Per germline, CDR1 LGHNA and CDR2 YNFKEQ. This CDR3 has 17 amino acids. The CDR3 nucleotides are TGTGCCAGCAGCCAAGGGACTAGCGGTCTAGGCACAGATACGCAGTATTTT. Amino acid sequence: CASSQGTSGLGTDTQYF.

Concerning this clonotype: The junction departs from the called germline gene at one end, perhaps through a read error. V is TRBV29-1 and J is TRBJ2-3; D unresolved. CDR1 and CDR2 (germline): SQVTM, ANQGSEA. The CDR3 totals 14 residues. CDR3: CNVGSPTSVDTQYF. The CDR3 DNA reads TGCAACGTTGGAAGTCCAACAAGCGTGGATACGCAGTATTTT.